The T cell receptor (beta chain) under discussion was sequenced for a study of OX40 agonist ivuxolimab in advanced cancers. Study-wide background: The mean age was roughly 60 years, ranging from about 23 to 85, with over 70% of participants male.

Points on this clone: The antigen is unknown.

General study results and limits: CD8+ T cells (on average) carried more expanded clones than CD4+ T cells.

The repertoire was sequenced with immunoSEQ multiplex PCR; TCRdb's copy has only in-frame clones and lacks some. The sample lists fewer than 100,000 clones, approximately 91% occurring once. The CDR3 is made up of 15 amino acids. The V and J ends lost 0 bases and 0 bases respectively, with 9 bases between them. The V gene's germline CDR1 is SGHNT and CDR2 YYREEE (reference sequence). This material consisted of CD4+ or CD8+ T cells sorted from blood, taken in a trial of the OX40 agonist ivuxolimab. The sequence was collected from an adult with an advanced solid tumor such as melanoma, head and neck, liver or kidney cancer. The rearrangement uses TRBV5-4 and TRBJ1-1; D is unresolved. DNA for the CDR3: TGTGCCAGCAGCTTGGCCGGCAGGATGAACACTGAAGCTTTCTTT. Protein: CASSLAGRMNTEAFF.